This entry lists 3 T cell receptor beta chains sequenced from one sample in a study of follicular helper T cells after annual influenza vaccination. Assay used: immunoSEQ multiplex PCR; TCRdb lists only in-frame clones, some missing. The sample gives approximately 6,200 clones, around 85% of which show up once; 1.1% is in the top ten. The sample's time point: 2015-2016 season, pre-vaccination. The sequenced sample was CXCR5+ CD38- circulating T follicular helper cells from blood, obtained on the day of influenza vaccination. Subset noted: circulating Tfh, non-naive CD4+CXCR5+PD-1+ (ICOS+CD38+ or ICOS-CD38-). Receptors were obtained from an adult who received the influenza vaccine.

This chain links TRBV10-3 with TRBJ2-5; the D gene is possibly TRBD1 (6 bases). Trimming stripped 7 bases from V and 5 bases from J, with 20 bases between. Per the germline V gene, CDR1 is ENHRY and CDR2 is SYGVKD. CDR3 length: 15 amino acids. CDR3 in amino acids: CAINPSQGGSETQYF. CDR3 in DNA: TGTGCCATCAACCCCTCACAGGGTGGATCCGAGACCCAGTACTTC.

The gene calls are TRBV10-1 and TRBJ1-2, with D possibly matching TRBD1 (5 bases). Trimming shortened V by 7 bases and J by 4 bases, and 22 bases separated the two germline ends. The CDR3 covers 16 residues. Germline loops: CDR1 WNHNN, CDR2 SYGVQD (reference sequence). The CDR3 spells CASIPGPQSHIYGYTF. The CDR3 DNA sequence: TGCGCCAGCATTCCGGGGCCGCAGAGTCATATCTATGGCTACACCTTC.

In its sample, this clone was seen a few times. The chain employs TRBV19 and TRBJ1-1; a possible D gene is TRBD1 (6 bases). Germline assignment: CDR1 LNHDA and CDR2 SQIVND (reference sequence). This CDR3 is built from 15 residues. Trimming stripped 3 bases from V and 0 bases from J, with 11 bases between. The CDR3 nucleotides read TGTGCCAGTAGTATCGGGGGGCTAATGAACACTGAAGCTTTCTTT. The encoded protein is CASSIGGLMNTEAFF.